These T cell receptor beta chains were read from a single sample in a study of T cells in Graves' hyperthyroidism and ophthalmopathy. Using its own MiXCR run on the multiplex PCR reads, TCRdb lists one record per CDR3 protein. The repertoire holds 250,000 to 300,000 distinct CDR3 sequences, with about 14% as singletons. Sequencing input: blood. Source of these receptors: a woman under 40 with Graves' hyperthyroidism that later progressed to Graves' ophthalmopathy. Each CDR3 is given with its conserved first and last residue. The D gene is left open where the match is weak. Clone sizes are given selectively: once, few, many, or a class where the clone is expanded.

clone size: few; J gene: TRBJ1-6; D gene: -; V gene: TRBV6-2/TRBV6-3; CDR3 protein: CASSSRRSSYNSPLHF; CDR3 DNA: TGTGCCAGCAGCAGTCGGCGGAGCTCCTATAATTCACCCCTCCACTTT
clone size: many; J gene: TRBJ1-1; D gene: -; V gene: TRBV20-1; CDR3 protein: CSATWMLTEAFF; CDR3 DNA: TGCAGTGCGACTTGGATGCTGACTGAAGCTTTCTTT
clone size: many; J gene: TRBJ2-7; D gene: -; V gene: TRBV7-2; CDR3 protein: CASSLRGRTSMVEQYF; CDR3 DNA: TGTGCCAGCAGCTTACGGGGGCGAACATCTATGGTCGAGCAGTACTTC
clone size: many; J gene: TRBJ2-1; D gene: -; V gene: TRBV19; CDR3 protein: CASSMGDTEQFF; CDR3 DNA: TGTGCCAGTAGTATGGGGGACACTGAGCAGTTCTTC
clone size: many; J gene: TRBJ1-1; D gene: -; V gene: TRBV4-3; CDR3 protein: CASSQALGAANTEAFF; CDR3 DNA: TGCGCCAGCAGCCAGGCGCTTGGGGCCGCGAACACTGAAGCTTTCTTT
clone size: many; J gene: TRBJ2-1; D gene: TRBD2; V gene: TRBV30; CDR3 protein: CAWSPGTSDQFF; CDR3 DNA: TGTGCCTGGAGTCCCGGGACTAGCGATCAGTTCTTC
clone size: -; J gene: TRBJ1-2; D gene: -; V gene: TRBV4-1; CDR3 protein: CASSRTGDHGYTF; CDR3 DNA: TGCGCCAGCAGCCGAACCGGGGACCATGGCTACACCTTC
clone size: few; J gene: TRBJ2-3; D gene: -; V gene: TRBV4-1; CDR3 protein: CASSQVGGADTQYF; CDR3 DNA: TGCGCCAGCAGCCAAGTGGGGGGAGCAGATACGCAGTATTTT
clone size: -; J gene: TRBJ2-7; D gene: -; V gene: TRBV20-1; CDR3 protein: CSASQGGGFYEQYF; CDR3 DNA: TGCAGTGCTTCACAGGGTGGGGGCTTTTACGAGCAGTACTTC
clone size: many; J gene: TRBJ2-7; D gene: TRBD1; V gene: TRBV6-2/TRBV6-3; CDR3 protein: CASSYSTTGTDRYEQYF; CDR3 DNA: TGTGCCAGCAGTTACTCAACAACCGGGACAGATCGCTACGAGCAGTACTTC
clone size: many; J gene: TRBJ2-5; D gene: TRBD1; V gene: TRBV6-1; CDR3 protein: CASTPGGSLETQYF; CDR3 DNA: TGTGCCAGCACCCCAGGGGGCAGTTTAGAGACCCAGTACTTC
clone size: many; J gene: TRBJ1-5; D gene: -; V gene: TRBV27; CDR3 protein: CASSSTRDSNQPQHF; CDR3 DNA: TGTGCCAGCAGCTCGACGAGGGATAGCAATCAGCCCCAGCATTTT
clone size: many; J gene: TRBJ1-1; D gene: -; V gene: TRBV6-2/TRBV6-3; CDR3 protein: CASSSFLAGETEAFF; CDR3 DNA: TGTGCCAGCAGTTCATTTCTAGCAGGGGAGACTGAAGCTTTCTTT
clone size: many; J gene: TRBJ2-1; D gene: -; V gene: TRBV12-3/TRBV12-4; CDR3 protein: CASRRGSGGGLNEQFF; CDR3 DNA: TGTGCCAGCAGAAGAGGGTCCGGAGGGGGTTTGAATGAGCAGTTCTTC
clone size: many; J gene: TRBJ1-3; D gene: -; V gene: TRBV6-5; CDR3 protein: CASSYSGPGASGNTIYF; CDR3 DNA: TGTGCCAGCAGTTACTCCGGGCCGGGCGCCTCTGGAAACACCATATATTTT
clone size: many; J gene: TRBJ2-7; D gene: -; V gene: TRBV6-6; CDR3 protein: CASSYDYSYEQYF; CDR3 DNA: TGTGCCAGCAGTTATGACTACTCCTACGAGCAGTACTTC
clone size: many; J gene: TRBJ2-1; D gene: -; V gene: TRBV12-3/TRBV12-4; CDR3 protein: CASSDLGPGDSDEQFF; CDR3 DNA: TGTGCCAGCAGTGATTTAGGGCCGGGAGACTCGGATGAGCAGTTCTTC
clone size: few; J gene: TRBJ1-5; D gene: TRBD1; V gene: TRBV20-1; CDR3 protein: CSAGQGAGRNQPQHF; CDR3 DNA: TGCAGTGCGGGACAGGGGGCTGGGCGCAATCAGCCCCAGCATTTT
clone size: many; J gene: TRBJ1-1; D gene: -; V gene: TRBV7-3; CDR3 protein: CASSLNPGQTLNTEAFF; CDR3 DNA: TGTGCCAGCAGCTTAAACCCAGGCCAAACCTTGAACACTGAAGCTTTCTTT
clone size: -; J gene: TRBJ2-2; D gene: -; V gene: TRBV20-1; CDR3 protein: CSARDTLRGANTGELFF; CDR3 DNA: TGCAGTGCTAGAGATACCCTTCGCGGAGCGAACACCGGGGAGCTGTTTTTT
clone size: many; J gene: TRBJ1-2; D gene: TRBD1; V gene: TRBV28; CDR3 protein: CASSFPGGNGYTF; CDR3 DNA: TGTGCCAGCAGTTTTCCAGGGGGAAACGGCTACACCTTC
clone size: many; J gene: TRBJ2-7; D gene: -; V gene: TRBV2; CDR3 protein: CASSVQYEQYF; CDR3 DNA: TGTGCCAGCAGTGTACAGTACGAGCAGTACTTC
clone size: many; J gene: TRBJ2-2; D gene: -; V gene: TRBV12-3/TRBV12-4; CDR3 protein: CASSLVDAGDTGELFF; CDR3 DNA: TGTGCCAGCAGTCTGGTTGATGCGGGCGACACCGGGGAGCTGTTTTTT
clone size: few; J gene: TRBJ2-1; D gene: TRBD2; V gene: TRBV7-6; CDR3 protein: CASSLVRGTSGSLGYNEQFF; CDR3 DNA: TGTGCCAGCAGCCTAGTTCGGGGGACTAGCGGGAGTTTGGGCTACAATGAGCAGTTCTTC
clone size: many; J gene: TRBJ2-7; D gene: TRBD1; V gene: TRBV2; CDR3 protein: CASRGTGRNEQYF; CDR3 DNA: TGTGCCAGCAGGGGGACAGGGAGAAACGAGCAGTACTTC
clone size: many; J gene: TRBJ2-1; D gene: -; V gene: TRBV24-1; CDR3 protein: CATSLGNNEQFF; CDR3 DNA: TGTGCCACCAGTTTAGGGAACAATGAGCAGTTCTTC
clone size: once; J gene: TRBJ2-3; D gene: -; V gene: TRBV15; CDR3 protein: CATSRAGRRGTDTQYF; CDR3 DNA: TGTGCCACCAGCAGAGCGGGTAGGAGGGGCACAGATACGCAGTATTTT
clone size: many; J gene: TRBJ2-1; D gene: -; V gene: TRBV7-3; CDR3 protein: CASTASATREPYNEQFF; CDR3 DNA: TGTGCCAGCACAGCTTCCGCGACTAGGGAACCCTACAATGAGCAGTTCTTC
clone size: many; J gene: TRBJ2-3; D gene: TRBD2; V gene: TRBV7-2; CDR3 protein: CASSSGTSRSTDTQYF; CDR3 DNA: TGTGCCAGCAGCTCCGGGACTAGCAGGAGCACAGATACGCAGTATTTT
clone size: many; J gene: TRBJ2-1; D gene: -; V gene: TRBV27; CDR3 protein: CASSLLNYNEQFF; CDR3 DNA: TGTGCCAGCAGTCTCTTAAACTACAATGAGCAGTTCTTC
clone size: many; J gene: TRBJ1-5; D gene: -; V gene: TRBV6-1; CDR3 protein: CASSDRRTNQPQHF; CDR3 DNA: TGTGCCAGCAGTGACCGCCGGACAAATCAGCCCCAGCATTTT
clone size: many; J gene: TRBJ2-3; D gene: TRBD1; V gene: TRBV5-6; CDR3 protein: CASSFNSGTGLTLSTDTQYF; CDR3 DNA: TGTGCCAGCAGCTTCAACTCCGGGACAGGCCTCACCCTTAGCACAGATACGCAGTATTTT
clone size: many; J gene: TRBJ1-2; D gene: -; V gene: TRBV7-9; CDR3 protein: CASSPRDMSRVYGYTF; CDR3 DNA: TGTGCCAGCAGCCCTAGGGACATGTCACGGGTCTATGGCTACACCTTC
clone size: many; J gene: TRBJ2-3; D gene: TRBD1; V gene: TRBV3-1; CDR3 protein: CASSQTGHTSTDTQYF; CDR3 DNA: TGTGCCAGCAGCCAGACAGGGCATACTAGCACAGATACGCAGTATTTT
clone size: -; J gene: TRBJ2-5; D gene: TRBD2; V gene: TRBV12-3/TRBV12-4; CDR3 protein: CASIPAGEETQYF; CDR3 DNA: TGTGCCAGCATTCCAGCGGGAGAAGAGACCCAGTACTTC
clone size: many; J gene: TRBJ2-7; D gene: -; V gene: TRBV6-2/TRBV6-3; CDR3 protein: CASSYSGAEDPYEQYF; CDR3 DNA: TGTGCCAGCAGTTACTCGGGGGCGGAGGACCCCTACGAGCAGTACTTC
clone size: many; J gene: TRBJ2-3; D gene: TRBD2; V gene: TRBV3-1; CDR3 protein: CASSQAGASGRTDTQYF; CDR3 DNA: TGTGCCAGCAGCCAAGCTGGGGCTAGCGGGAGGACAGATACGCAGTATTTT
clone size: few; J gene: TRBJ1-5; D gene: -; V gene: TRBV4-1; CDR3 protein: CASTPSQGLLNQPQHF; CDR3 DNA: TGCGCCAGCACCCCGAGCCAGGGGCTACTTAATCAGCCCCAGCATTTT
clone size: many; J gene: TRBJ2-7; D gene: -; V gene: TRBV3-1; CDR3 protein: CASSHGGQGISYEQYF; CDR3 DNA: TGTGCCAGCAGCCACGGAGGCCAGGGGATCTCCTACGAGCAGTACTTC